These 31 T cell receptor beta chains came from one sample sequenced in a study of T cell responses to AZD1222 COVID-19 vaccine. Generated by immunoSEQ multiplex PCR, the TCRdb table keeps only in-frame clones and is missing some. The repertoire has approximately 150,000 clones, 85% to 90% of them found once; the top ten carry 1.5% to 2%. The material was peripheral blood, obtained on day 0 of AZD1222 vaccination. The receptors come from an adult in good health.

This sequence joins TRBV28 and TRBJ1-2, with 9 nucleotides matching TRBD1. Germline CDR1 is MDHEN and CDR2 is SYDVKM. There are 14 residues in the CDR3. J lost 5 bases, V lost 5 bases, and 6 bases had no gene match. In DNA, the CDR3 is TGTGCCAGCAGTGCCGTTGGGACAGGGTATGGCTACACCTTC. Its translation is CASSAVGTGYGYTF.

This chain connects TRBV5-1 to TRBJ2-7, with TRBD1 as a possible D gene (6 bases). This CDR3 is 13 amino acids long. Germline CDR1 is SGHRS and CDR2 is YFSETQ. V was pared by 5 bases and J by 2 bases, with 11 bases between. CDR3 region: CASRRQGTYEQYV. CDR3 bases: TGCGCCAGCAGGAGGCAGGGGACCTACGAGCAGTACGTC.

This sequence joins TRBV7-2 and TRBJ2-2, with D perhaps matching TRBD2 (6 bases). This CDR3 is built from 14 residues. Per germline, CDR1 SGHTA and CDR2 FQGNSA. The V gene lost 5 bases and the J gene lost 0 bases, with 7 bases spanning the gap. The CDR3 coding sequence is TGTGCCAGCAGCCGGGACTCGAACACCGGGGAGCTGTTTTTT. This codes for CASSRDSNTGELFF.

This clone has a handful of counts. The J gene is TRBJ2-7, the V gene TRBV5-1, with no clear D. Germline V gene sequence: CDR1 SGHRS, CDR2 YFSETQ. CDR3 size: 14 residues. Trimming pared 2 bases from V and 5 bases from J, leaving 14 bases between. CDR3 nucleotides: TGCGCCAGCAGCTTAGGTGGGGTCGGTGACGAGCAGTACGTC. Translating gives CASSLGGVGDEQYV.

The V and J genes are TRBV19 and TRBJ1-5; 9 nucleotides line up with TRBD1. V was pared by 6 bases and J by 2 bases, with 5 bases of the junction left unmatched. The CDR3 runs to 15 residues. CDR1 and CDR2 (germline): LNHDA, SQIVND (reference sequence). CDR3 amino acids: CASSGTGWGNQPQHF. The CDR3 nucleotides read TGTGCCAGTAGCGGGACAGGGTGGGGCAATCAGCCCCAGCATTTT.

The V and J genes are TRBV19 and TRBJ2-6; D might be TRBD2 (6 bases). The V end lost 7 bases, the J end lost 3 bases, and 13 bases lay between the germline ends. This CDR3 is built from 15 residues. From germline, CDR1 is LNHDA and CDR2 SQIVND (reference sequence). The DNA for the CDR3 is TGTGCCAGTATCCCCACGGAGGGTGGGGCCAACGTCCTGACTTTC. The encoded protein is CASIPTEGGANVLTF.

The DNA for the CDR3 is TGTGCCAGCAGCTTAAGTGGGCAGGGGGCTTTAGAGACCCAGTACTTC. This sequence encodes CASSLSGQGALETQYF. The chain links TRBV11-3 to TRBJ2-5; 8 bases fit TRBD1. The CDR3 has 16 amino acids. Per the germline V gene, CDR1 is SGHNT and CDR2 is YENEEA. Trimming took 2 bases from V and 4 from J; bases not matched to a gene: 9.

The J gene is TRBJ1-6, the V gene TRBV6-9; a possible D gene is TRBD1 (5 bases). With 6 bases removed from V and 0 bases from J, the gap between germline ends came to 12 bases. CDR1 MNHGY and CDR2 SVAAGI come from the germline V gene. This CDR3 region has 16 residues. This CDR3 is CASSWGNSSYNSPLHF. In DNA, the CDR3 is TGTGCCAGCAGCTGGGGCAACAGCTCCTATAATTCACCCCTCCACTTT.

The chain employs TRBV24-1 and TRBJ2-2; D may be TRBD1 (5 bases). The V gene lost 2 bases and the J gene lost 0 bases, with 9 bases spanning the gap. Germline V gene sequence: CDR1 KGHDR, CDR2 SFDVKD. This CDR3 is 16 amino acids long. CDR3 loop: CATSDYRRANTGELFF. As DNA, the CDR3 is TGTGCCACCAGTGATTACAGGAGAGCGAACACCGGGGAGCTGTTTTTT.

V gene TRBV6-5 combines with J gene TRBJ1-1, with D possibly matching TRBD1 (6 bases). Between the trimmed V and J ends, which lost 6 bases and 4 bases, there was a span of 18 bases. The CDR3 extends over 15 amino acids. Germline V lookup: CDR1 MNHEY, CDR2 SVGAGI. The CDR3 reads CASRGGGAGSTEAFF. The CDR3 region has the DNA TGTGCCAGCAGAGGCGGGGGGGCTGGGAGCACTGAAGCTTTCTTT.

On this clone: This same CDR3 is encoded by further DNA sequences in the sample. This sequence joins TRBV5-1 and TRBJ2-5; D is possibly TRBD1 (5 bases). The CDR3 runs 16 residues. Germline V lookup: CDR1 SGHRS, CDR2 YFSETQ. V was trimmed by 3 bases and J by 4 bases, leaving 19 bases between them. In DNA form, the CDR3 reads TGCGCCAGCAGCTCTTCTGCTGGGGCGATTGGAGAGACCCAGTACTTC. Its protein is CASSSSAGAIGETQYF. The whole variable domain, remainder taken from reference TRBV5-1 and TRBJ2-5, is KAGVTQTPRYLIKTRGQQVTLSCSPISGHRSVSWYQQTPGQGLQFLFEYFSETQRNKGNFPGRFSGRQFSNSRSEMNVSTLELGDSALYLCASSSSAGAIGETQYFGPGTRLLVL.

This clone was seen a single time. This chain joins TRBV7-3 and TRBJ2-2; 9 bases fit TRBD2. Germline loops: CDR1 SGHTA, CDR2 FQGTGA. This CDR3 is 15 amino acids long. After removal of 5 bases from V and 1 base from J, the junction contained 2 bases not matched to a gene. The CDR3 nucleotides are TGTGCCAGCAGCCGTAGCGGGGGGAACACCGGGGAGCTGTTTTTT. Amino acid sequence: CASSRSGGNTGELFF. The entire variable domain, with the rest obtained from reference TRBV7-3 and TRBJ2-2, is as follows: GAGVSQTPSNKVTEKGKYVELRCDPISGHTALYWYRQSLGQGPEFLIYFQGTGAADDSGLPNDRFFAVRPEGSVSTLKIQRTERGDSAVYLCASSRSGGNTGELFFGEGSRLTVL.

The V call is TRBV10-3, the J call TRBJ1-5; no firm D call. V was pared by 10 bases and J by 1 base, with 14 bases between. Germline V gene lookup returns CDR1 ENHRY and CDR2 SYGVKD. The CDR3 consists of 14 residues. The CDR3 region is CATGPGRSNQPQHF. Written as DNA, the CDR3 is TGTGCCACCGGACCCGGTAGGAGCAATCAGCCCCAGCATTTT.

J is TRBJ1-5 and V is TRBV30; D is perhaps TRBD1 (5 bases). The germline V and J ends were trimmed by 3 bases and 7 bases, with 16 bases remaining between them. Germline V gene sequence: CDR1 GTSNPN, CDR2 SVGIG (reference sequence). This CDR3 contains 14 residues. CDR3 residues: CAWSPGPAGQPQHF. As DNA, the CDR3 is TGTGCCTGGAGCCCGGGGCCGGCGGGGCAGCCCCAGCATTTT.

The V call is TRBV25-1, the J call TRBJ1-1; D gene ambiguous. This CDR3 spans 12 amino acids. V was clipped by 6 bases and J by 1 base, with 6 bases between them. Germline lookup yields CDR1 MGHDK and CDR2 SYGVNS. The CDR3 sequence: CASRPGNTEAFF. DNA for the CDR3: TGTGCCAGCAGACCAGGGAACACTGAAGCTTTCTTT.

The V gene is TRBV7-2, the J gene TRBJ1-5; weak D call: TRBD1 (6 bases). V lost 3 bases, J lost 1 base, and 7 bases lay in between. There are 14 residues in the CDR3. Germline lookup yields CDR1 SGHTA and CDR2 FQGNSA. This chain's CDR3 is CASSFDRSNQPQHF. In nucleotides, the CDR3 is TGTGCCAGCAGCTTTGACAGGAGCAATCAGCCCCAGCATTTT.

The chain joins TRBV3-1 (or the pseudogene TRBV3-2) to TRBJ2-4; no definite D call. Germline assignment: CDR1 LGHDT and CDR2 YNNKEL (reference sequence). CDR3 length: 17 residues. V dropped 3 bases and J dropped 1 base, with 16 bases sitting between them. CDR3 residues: CASSHSTTRLAKNIQYF. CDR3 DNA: TGTGCCAGCAGCCACTCCACTACCCGCTTGGCCAAAAACATTCAGTACTTC.

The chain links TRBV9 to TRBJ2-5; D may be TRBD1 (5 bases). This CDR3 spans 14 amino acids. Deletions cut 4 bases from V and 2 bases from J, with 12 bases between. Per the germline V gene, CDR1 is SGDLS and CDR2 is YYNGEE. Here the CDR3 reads CASSPRQLQETQYF. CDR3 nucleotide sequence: TGTGCCAGCAGCCCTCGACAGTTACAAGAGACCCAGTACTTC.

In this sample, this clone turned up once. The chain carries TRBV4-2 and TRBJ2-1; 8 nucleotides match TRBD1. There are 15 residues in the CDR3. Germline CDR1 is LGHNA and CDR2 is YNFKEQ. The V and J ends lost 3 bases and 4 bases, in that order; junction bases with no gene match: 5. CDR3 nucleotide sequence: TGTGCCAGCAGCCAGAGGGGACAGGCGTACAATGAGCAGTTCTTC. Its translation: CASSQRGQAYNEQFF.

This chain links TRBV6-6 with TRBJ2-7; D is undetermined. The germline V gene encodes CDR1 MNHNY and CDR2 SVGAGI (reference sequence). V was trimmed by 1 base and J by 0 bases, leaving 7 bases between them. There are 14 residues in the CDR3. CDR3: CASSYFTNSYEQYF. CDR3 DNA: TGTGCCAGCAGTTACTTCACAAACTCCTACGAGCAGTACTTC.

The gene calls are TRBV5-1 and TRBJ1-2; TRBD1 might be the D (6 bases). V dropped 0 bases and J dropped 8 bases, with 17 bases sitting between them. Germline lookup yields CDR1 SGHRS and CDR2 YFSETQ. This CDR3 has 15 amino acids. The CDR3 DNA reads TGCGCCAGCAGCTTGGCCTCCGGGGGGGCCGGGGGCTACACCTTC. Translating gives CASSLASGGAGGYTF. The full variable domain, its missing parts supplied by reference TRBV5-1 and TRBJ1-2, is KAGVTQTPRYLIKTRGQQVTLSCSPISGHRSVSWYQQTPGQGLQFLFEYFSETQRNKGNFPGRFSGRQFSNSRSEMNVSTLELGDSALYLCASSLASGGAGGYTFGSGTRLTVV.

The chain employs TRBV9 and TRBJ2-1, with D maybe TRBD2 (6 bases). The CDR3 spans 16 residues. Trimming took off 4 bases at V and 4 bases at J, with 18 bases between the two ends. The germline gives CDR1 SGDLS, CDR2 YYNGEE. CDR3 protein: CASSSGWGTPYNEQFF. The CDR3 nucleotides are TGTGCCAGCAGCAGCGGGTGGGGGACCCCTTACAATGAGCAGTTCTTC. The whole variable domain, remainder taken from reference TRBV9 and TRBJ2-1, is DSGVTQTPKHLITATGQRVTLRCSPRSGDLSVYWYQQSLDQGLQFLIQYYNGEERAKGNILERFSAQQFPDLHSELNLSSLELGDSALYFCASSSGWGTPYNEQFFGPGTRLTVL.

CDR3 residues: CATSRQRGGYTEAFF. The CDR3 DNA sequence: TGTGCCACCAGCAGACAAAGGGGAGGGTACACTGAAGCTTTCTTT. This sequence joins TRBV15 and TRBJ1-1, with D maybe TRBD1 (5 bases). V dropped 2 bases and J dropped 3 bases, with 13 bases sitting between them. Germline-derived CDR1 and CDR2 are LNHNV and YYDKDF (reference sequence). CDR3 length: 15 amino acids. The variable domain in full, with the rest retrieved from reference TRBV15 and TRBJ1-1, is DAMVIQNPRYQVTQFGKPVTLSCSQTLNHNVMYWYQQKSSQAPKLLFHYYDKDFNNEADTPDNFQSRRPNTSFCFLDIRSPGLGDTAMYLCATSRQRGGYTEAFFGQGTRLTVV.

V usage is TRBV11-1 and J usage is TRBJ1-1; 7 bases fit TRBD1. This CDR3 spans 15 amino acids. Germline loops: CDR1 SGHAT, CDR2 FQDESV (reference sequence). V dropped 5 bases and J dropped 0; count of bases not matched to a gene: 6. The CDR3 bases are TGTGCCAGCAGCCTCGGGACAGAGATGAACACTGAAGCTTTCTTT. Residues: CASSLGTEMNTEAFF.

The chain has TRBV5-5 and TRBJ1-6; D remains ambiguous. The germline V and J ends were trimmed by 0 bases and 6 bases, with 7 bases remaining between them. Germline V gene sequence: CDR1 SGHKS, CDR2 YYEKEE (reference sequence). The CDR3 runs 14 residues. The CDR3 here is CASSLASFNSPLHF. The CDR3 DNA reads TGTGCCAGCAGCTTGGCTAGCTTTAATTCACCCCTCCACTTT.

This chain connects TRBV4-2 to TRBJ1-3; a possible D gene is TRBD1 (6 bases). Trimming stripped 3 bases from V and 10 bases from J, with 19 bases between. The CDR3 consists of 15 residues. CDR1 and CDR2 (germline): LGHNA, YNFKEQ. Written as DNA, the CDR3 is TGTGCCAGCAGCCAGGCAGGGGCGAGTCTGGGGACCATATATTTT. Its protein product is CASSQAGASLGTIYF.

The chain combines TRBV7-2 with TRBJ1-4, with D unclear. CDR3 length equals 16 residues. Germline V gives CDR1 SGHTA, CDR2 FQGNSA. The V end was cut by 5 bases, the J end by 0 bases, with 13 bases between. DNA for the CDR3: TGTGCCAGCAGCCCTATGGGAGCATCAACTAATGAAAAACTGTTTTTT. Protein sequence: CASSPMGASTNEKLFF. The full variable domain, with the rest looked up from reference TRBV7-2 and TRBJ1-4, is GAGVSQSPSNKVTEKGKDVELRCDPISGHTALYWYRQSLGQGLEFLIYFQGNSAPDKSGLPSDRFSAERTGGSVSTLTIQRTQQEDSAVYLCASSPMGASTNEKLFFGSGTQLSVL.

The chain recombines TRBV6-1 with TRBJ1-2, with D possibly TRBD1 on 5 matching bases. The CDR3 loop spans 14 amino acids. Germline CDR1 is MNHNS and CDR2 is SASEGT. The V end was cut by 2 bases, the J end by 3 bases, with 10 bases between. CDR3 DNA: TGTGCCAGCAGTGAACAGGGATTTGACTATGGCTACACCTTC. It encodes CASSEQGFDYGYTF.

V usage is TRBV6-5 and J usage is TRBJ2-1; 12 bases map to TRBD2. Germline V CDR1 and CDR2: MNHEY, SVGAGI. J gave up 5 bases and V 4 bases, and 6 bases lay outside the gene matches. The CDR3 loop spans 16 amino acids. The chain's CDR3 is CASSSWTSGTNNEQFF. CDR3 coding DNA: TGTGCCAGCAGTTCATGGACTAGCGGGACGAACAATGAGCAGTTCTTC.

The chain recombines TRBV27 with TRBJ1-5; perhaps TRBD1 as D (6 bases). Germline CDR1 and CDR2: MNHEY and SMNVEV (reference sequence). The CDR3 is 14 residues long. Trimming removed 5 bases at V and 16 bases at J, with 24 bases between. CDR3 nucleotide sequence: TGTGCCAGCAGTCTGCGGGGGGCGAAAGGGACGATCCATTTT. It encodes CASSLRGAKGTIHF.

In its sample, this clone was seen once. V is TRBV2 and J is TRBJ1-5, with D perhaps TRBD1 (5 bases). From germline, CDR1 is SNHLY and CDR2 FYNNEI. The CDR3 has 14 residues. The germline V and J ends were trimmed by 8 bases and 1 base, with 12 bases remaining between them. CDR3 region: CASGGGTSNQPQHF. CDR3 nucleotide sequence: TGTGCCAGCGGTGGGGGAACGAGCAATCAGCCCCAGCATTTT.